This T cell receptor beta chain came from a study of CD8+ T cells in alopecia areata. Whole-study findings and limits: Persistence of many expanded lesional clones was seen in scalp and blood during tofacitinib.

Indicated treatment: oral pan-JAK inhibitor, 5-10 mg twice daily. V lost 5 bases, J lost 1 base, and 7 bases stayed unmatched. This CDR3 is 16 amino acids long. The germline V gene has CDR1 MGHRA and CDR2 YSYEKL. This clone was seen only once. Its antigen is still unknown. cDNA reverse transcribed from extracted RNA served as the sequencing template. Measured with immunoSEQ multiplex PCR; TCRdb has only the in-frame clones, and not every one. The sample has about 120,000 clones; around 58% are singletons. The V and J genes are TRBV4-1 and TRBJ2-3, with 9 bases that match TRBD1. This receptor was identified in a human donor with alopecia areata. Sequenced here: CD8+ T cells sorted from blood, sampled at week 4, from a patient treated with tofacitinib. The CDR3 DNA follows: TGCGCCAGCAGCATACAGGGGGCAGGTGGCACAGATACGCAGTATTTT. Its protein is CASSIQGAGGTDTQYF.